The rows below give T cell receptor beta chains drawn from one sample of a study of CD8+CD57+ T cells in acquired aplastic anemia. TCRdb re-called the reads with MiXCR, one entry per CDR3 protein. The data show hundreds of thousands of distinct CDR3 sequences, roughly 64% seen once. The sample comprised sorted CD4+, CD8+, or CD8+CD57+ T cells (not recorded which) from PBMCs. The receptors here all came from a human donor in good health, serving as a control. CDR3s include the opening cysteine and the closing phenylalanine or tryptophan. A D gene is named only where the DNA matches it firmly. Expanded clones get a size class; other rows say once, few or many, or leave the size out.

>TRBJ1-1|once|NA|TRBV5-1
CASSLEGPGSTEAFF
TGCGCCAGCAGCTTGGAAGGGCCGGGCAGCACAGAAGCTTTCTTT
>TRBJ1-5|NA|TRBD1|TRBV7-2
CASSAPQGATPPQHF
TGTGCCAGCAGCGCGCCACAGGGGGCGACTCCGCCCCAGCATTTT
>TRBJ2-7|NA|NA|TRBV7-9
CASSMGRESAYEQYF
TGTGCCAGCAGCATGGGTAGGGAAAGCGCCTACGAGCAGTACTTC
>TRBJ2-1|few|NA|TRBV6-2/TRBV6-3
CASGRASTKEQFF
TGTGCCAGCGGGCGAGCTAGTACTAAGGAGCAGTTCTTC
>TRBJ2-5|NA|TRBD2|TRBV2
CASRGGSVETQDF
TGTGCCAGCAGGGGGGGGAGCGTGGAGACTCAAGACTTC
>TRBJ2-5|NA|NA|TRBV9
CASSVRGSQETQYF
TGTGCCAGCAGCGTACGGGGATCGCAAGAGACCCAGTACTTC
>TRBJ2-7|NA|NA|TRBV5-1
CASGLLPTDGYEQYF
TGCGCCAGCGGCTTGCTACCGACTGACGGGTACGAGCAGTACTTC
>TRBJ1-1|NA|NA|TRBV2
CASSGQVAGIGEVFF
TGTGCCAGCAGCGGGCAGGTCGCAGGGATCGGGGAGGTTTTCTTT
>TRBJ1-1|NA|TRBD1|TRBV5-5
CASSRDRGVTEAFF
TGTGCCAGCAGCCGGGACAGGGGGGTCACTGAAGCTTTCTTT
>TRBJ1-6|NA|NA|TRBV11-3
CASSQMGGNQSPLHF
TGTGCCAGCAGCCAAATGGGGGGGAACCAGTCACCCCTCCACTTT
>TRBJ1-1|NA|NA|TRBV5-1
CASSLARGGATEAFF
TGCGCCAGCAGCTTGGCCAGAGGCGGAGCCACTGAAGCTTTCTTT
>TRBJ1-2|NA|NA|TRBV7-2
CASSLMVREGNDFTF
TGTGCCAGCAGCTTAATGGTGCGAGAGGGGAATGACTTCACCTTC
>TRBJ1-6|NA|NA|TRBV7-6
CASSKAGLNKSTLHF
TGTGCCAGCAGCAAAGCGGGCCTCAATAAGTCCACCCTCCACTTT
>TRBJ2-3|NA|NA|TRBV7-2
CAGSSRTGSDTQYF
TGTGCCGGCAGCTCCCGAACGGGCTCAGATACGCAGTATTTT
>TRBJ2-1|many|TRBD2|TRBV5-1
CASSGRVYNEQFF
TGCGCCAGCAGCGGGAGGGTTTACAATGAGCAGTTCTTC
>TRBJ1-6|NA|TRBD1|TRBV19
CASSSRTGDNSPLHF
TGTGCCAGTAGTTCCCGGACAGGGGATAATTCACCCCTCCACTTT
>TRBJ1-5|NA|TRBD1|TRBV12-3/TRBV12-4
CASSLGTGNEPEDF
TGTGCCAGCAGTTTAGGGACAGGTAATGAGCCCGAGGACTTT
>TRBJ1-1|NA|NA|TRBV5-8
CASSLPKGRGTEAFF
TGTGCCAGCAGCTTGCCGAAAGGGAGAGGCACTGAAGCTTTCTTT
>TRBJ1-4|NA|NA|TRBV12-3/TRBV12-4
CASSLAPFNEKLFF
TGTGCCAGCAGTTTAGCGCCGTTTAATGAAAAACTGTTTTTT
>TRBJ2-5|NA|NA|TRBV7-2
CASSLVRAGTQYF
TGTGCCAGCAGCTTAGTACGGGCGGGGACCCAGTACTTC